These 24 T cell receptor beta chains were all obtained from the same sample, sequenced in a study of blood T cell repertoires in COVID-19. Here immunoSEQ multiplex PCR was the method, and the copy in TCRdb shows in-frame clones only, minus some. The repertoire has 30,000 to 40,000 clones, around 89% of them found once; the top ten carry less than 30%. The sequencing input was peripheral blood. These TCRs come from a man aged 60 to 69 with active or convalescent COVID-19.

V is TRBV2 and J is TRBJ2-3; 8 bases agree with TRBD1. This CDR3 region has 15 residues. The trim removed 6 bases at V and 2 bases at J, leaving 7 bases unmatched. Germline CDR1 SNHLY, CDR2 FYNNEI. CDR3 protein: CASSQGQGFTDTQYF. In nucleotides, the CDR3 is TGTGCCAGCAGCCAAGGACAGGGTTTCACAGATACGCAGTATTTT.

The chain uses TRBV3-1 (or the pseudogene TRBV3-2) and TRBJ2-2; 8 nucleotides line up with TRBD1. The CDR3 contains 18 residues. V lost 2 bases to trimming and J lost 0 bases; unmatched junction nucleotides: 8. Germline V CDR1 and CDR2: LGHDT, YNNKEL (reference sequence). The CDR3 loop is CASSQILGQGSNTGELFF. The CDR3 DNA follows: TGTGCCAGCAGCCAAATTCTAGGACAGGGCTCGAACACCGGGGAGCTGTTTTTT.

The rearrangement joins TRBV29-1 to TRBJ2-7; D call uncertain. Germline CDR1 is SQVTM and CDR2 is ANQGSEA. Trimming removed 6 bases at V and 7 bases at J, with 16 bases between. The CDR3 is 12 amino acids. Written as DNA, the CDR3 is TGCAGCGTCCGTAAGACTGGGTATGAGCAGTACTTC. As protein: CSVRKTGYEQYF.

This clone was picked up one time. The rearrangement joins TRBV20-1 to TRBJ1-4, with 7 bases that match TRBD1. The CDR3 has 11 amino acids. The germline V gene encodes CDR1 DFQATT and CDR2 SNEGSKA (reference sequence). Losses at the gene ends were 6 bases for V and 12 bases for J; bases not matched to a gene: 7. The CDR3 protein is CSAPGQSELFF. CDR3 coding DNA: TGCAGTGCGCCGGGACAGTCTGAACTGTTTTTT.

The chain has TRBV29-1 and TRBJ2-1; 9 positions match TRBD2. J lost 8 bases, V lost 8 bases, and 13 bases had no gene match. The CDR3 is made up of 14 amino acids. Germline loops: CDR1 SQVTM, CDR2 ANQGSEA. The CDR3 spells CSTLAGESVHEQFF. As DNA, the CDR3 is TGCAGCACTTTAGCGGGAGAAAGTGTCCATGAGCAGTTCTTC.

The V call is TRBV6-2 or TRBV6-3, the J call TRBJ1-1; tentative D call: TRBD1 (5 bases). The germline gives CDR1 MNHEY, CDR2 SVGEGT. V lost 4 bases and J 6 bases, leaving 15 bases between the germline ends. This CDR3 has 14 amino acids. The CDR3 sequence is CASSFPKWGAEAFF. CDR3 nucleotides: TGTGCCAGCAGTTTCCCAAAATGGGGCGCTGAAGCTTTCTTT.

The chain has TRBV6-5 and TRBJ1-2; D not certain. Per the germline V gene, CDR1 is MNHEY and CDR2 is SVGAGI. This CDR3 comprises 12 residues. V lost 6 bases and J 5 bases, leaving 10 bases between the germline ends. The CDR3 sequence is CASRGDLYGYTF. In nucleotides, the CDR3 is TGTGCCAGCAGGGGTGACTTATATGGCTACACCTTC.

This CDR3 reads CASSSQGWSGNTIYF. In DNA, the CDR3 is TGTGCCAGCAGTTCACAGGGGTGGTCTGGAAACACCATATATTTT. The chain is built from TRBV6-4 and TRBJ1-3, with 7 positions matching TRBD1. V shed 5 bases and J 1 base; nucleotides not matched to a gene: 5. CDR3 length: 15 residues. Germline V CDR1 and CDR2: MRHNA, SNTAGT.

The rearrangement links TRBV13 to TRBJ2-3, with 8 positions matching TRBD2. Germline V CDR1 and CDR2: PRHDT, FYEKMQ (reference sequence). After removal of 4 bases from V and 1 base from J, the junction contained 7 bases not matched to a gene. The CDR3 sequence is 16 residues long. As DNA, the CDR3 is TGTGCCAGCAGCTCACGGGGGGGAAGGGGCACAGATACGCAGTATTTT. Translating it yields CASSSRGGRGTDTQYF.

The rearrangement uses TRBV6-8 and TRBJ2-7, with 8 bases matching TRBD1. Germline CDR1 and CDR2: MNHGY and SAAAGT. The trim removed 7 bases at V and 2 bases at J, leaving 13 bases unmatched. The CDR3 has 16 amino acids. CDR3 amino acids: CASIGTGQGNAYEQYF. CDR3 DNA: TGTGCCAGCATCGGGACAGGACAGGGAAACGCCTACGAGCAGTACTTC.

The rearrangement joins TRBV7-9 to TRBJ2-3, with 8 bases fitting TRBD1. Germline V gives CDR1 SEHNR, CDR2 FQNEAQ (reference sequence). The CDR3 is 15 residues long. V trimming: 5 bases; J trimming: 3 bases; junction bases outside the gene matches: 7. The DNA for the CDR3 is TGTGCCAGCAGCCCACAGGGGGTTGAGACAGATACGCAGTATTTT. This gives the protein CASSPQGVETDTQYF.

The chain joins TRBV18 to TRBJ2-7, with 12 positions matching TRBD2. The CDR3 extends over 16 amino acids. The germline V gene has CDR1 KGHSH and CDR2 LQKENI. Unmatched junction bases numbered 9, after V lost 2 bases and J lost 7 bases. The CDR3 DNA reads TGTGCCAGCTCACCAGGCCTAGCGGGAGGGCCTGGGGAGCAGTACTTC. This encodes CASSPGLAGGPGEQYF. The full variable domain, in which reference TRBV18 and TRBJ2-7 provide the parts outside the CDR3, is NAGVMQNPRHLVRRRGQEARLRCSPMKGHSHVYWYRQLPEEGLKFMVYLQKENIIDESGMPKERFSAEFPKEGPSILRIQQVVRGDSAAYFCASSPGLAGGPGEQYFGPGTRLTVT.

CDR3 bases: TGTGCCTGTTACAGGGGTCGAACTGAAGCTTTCTTT. It translates to CACYRGRTEAFF. The V call is TRBV30, the J call TRBJ1-1; the match to TRBD1 covers 7 bases. The CDR3 spans 12 residues. With 6 bases clipped from V and 5 bases from J, the junction kept 6 bases outside the gene matches. Germline CDR1 and CDR2: GTSNPN and SVGIG (reference sequence).

The V and J genes are TRBV30 and TRBJ2-1, with TRBD2 matching over 8 bases. The CDR3 is 16 residues long. V was pared by 4 bases and J by 0 bases, with 8 bases of the junction left unmatched. Germline lookup yields CDR1 GTSNPN and CDR2 SVGIG (reference sequence). The DNA of the CDR3 is TGTGCCTGGAAAAGCGGGAGCCTTAGCTCCTACAATGAGCAGTTCTTC. This gives the protein CAWKSGSLSSYNEQFF. The variable domain in full, with the rest retrieved from reference TRBV30 and TRBJ2-1, is SQTIHQWPATLVQPVGSPLSLECTVEGTSNPNLYWYRQAAGRGLQLLFYSVGIGQISSEVPQNLSASRPQDRQFILSSKKLLLSDSGFYLCAWKSGSLSSYNEQFFGPGTRLTVL.

This chain connects TRBV7-9 to TRBJ2-7, with 7 bases that match TRBD2. Germline CDR1 and CDR2: SEHNR and FQNEAQ (reference sequence). CDR3 length equals 14 residues. J lost 2 bases, V lost 5 bases, and 6 bases had no gene match. CDR3 residues: CASSPSGIPYEQYF. The CDR3 region has the DNA TGTGCCAGCAGCCCCAGCGGGATCCCCTACGAGCAGTACTTC.

This chain uses TRBV3-1 (or the pseudogene TRBV3-2) with TRBJ1-2; D not resolved. This CDR3 comprises 13 residues. The germline gives CDR1 LGHDT, CDR2 YNNKEL (reference sequence). Trimming stripped 3 bases from V and 8 bases from J, with 13 bases between. The CDR3 DNA follows: TGTGCCAGCAGCCACAGGTTAGGTGGCGGCTACACCTTC. This translates into CASSHRLGGGYTF.

The rearrangement uses TRBV5-4 and TRBJ2-2, with 7 bases lining up with TRBD2. Trimming took 7 bases from V and 3 from J; bases not matched to a gene: 0. The CDR3 contains 12 residues. Looked up from germline, CDR1 is SGHNT and CDR2 is YYREEE (reference sequence). The CDR3 region has the DNA TGTGCCAGCGGGAGGGACACCGGGGAGCTGTTTTTT. This gives the protein CASGRDTGELFF.

The V gene is TRBV18, the J gene TRBJ2-7, with D possibly matching TRBD1 (5 bases). The CDR3 has 14 amino acids. Germline V lookup: CDR1 KGHSH, CDR2 LQKENI. V lost 6 bases and J lost 3, with 15 bases in between. The CDR3 sequence is CASSPTVENYEQYF. CDR3 nucleotide sequence: TGTGCCAGCTCCCCGACAGTGGAAAACTACGAGCAGTACTTC.

The chain joins TRBV3-1 (or the pseudogene TRBV3-2) to TRBJ1-5; 9 bases match TRBD1. Germline trimming cut 6 bases from V and 9 bases from J; bases unmatched to any gene: 9. This CDR3 is 14 amino acids long. Per germline, CDR1 LGHDT and CDR2 YNNKEL (reference sequence). CDR3 nucleotide sequence: TGTGCCAGCAGACGGACAGGGGACGAGGGGCCCCAGCATTTT. Protein: CASRRTGDEGPQHF.

V and J are TRBV28 and TRBJ2-7, with 9 bases that match TRBD2. This CDR3 contains 14 residues. J was trimmed by 7 bases and V by 5 bases; bases with no gene match: 9. Germline CDR1 MDHEN, CDR2 SYDVKM. This CDR3 reads CASSRSGSRREQYF. DNA of the CDR3: TGTGCCAGCAGTCGTAGCGGGAGTAGGAGGGAGCAGTACTTC.

This chain's CDR3 is CASSLRRGTASSYEQYF. CDR3 coding DNA: TGTGCCAGCAGCCTTCGCAGGGGGACAGCTTCTTCCTACGAGCAGTACTTC. The V and J genes are TRBV14 and TRBJ2-7, with 7 bases lining up with TRBD1. Germline CDR1 is SGHDN and CDR2 is FVKESK. The CDR3 covers 17 residues. Trimming at V came to 4 bases and at J to 1 base, leaving 13 bases not matched to a gene.

V is TRBV3-1 (or the pseudogene TRBV3-2) and J is TRBJ1-2; D remains unclear. The germline V gene has CDR1 LGHDT and CDR2 YNNKEL (reference sequence). V lost 3 bases, J lost 4 bases, and 15 bases lay in between. CDR3 size: 15 residues. In DNA, the CDR3 is TGTGCCAGCAGCCACACTAACGGACGGGGCTATGGCTACACCTTC. It codes for CASSHTNGRGYGYTF.

This chain joins TRBV6-5 and TRBJ2-1; 8 nucleotides align to TRBD2. V dropped 0 bases and J dropped 2; count of bases not matched to a gene: 3. Germline CDR1 reads MNHEY; CDR2 reads SVGAGI. The CDR3 totals 16 residues. The CDR3 nucleotides are TGTGCCAGCAGTTACTCGTACGGGAGGGCCTACAATGAGCAGTTCTTC. Its protein is CASSYSYGRAYNEQFF.

This chain links TRBV5-1 with TRBJ2-7; 7 bases match TRBD1. Germline V gene sequence: CDR1 SGHRS, CDR2 YFSETQ. The V gene end was trimmed by 2 bases and the J gene end by 4 bases; junction bases not matched to a gene: 6. CDR3 length: 14 amino acids. The CDR3 here is CASSLRQGAYEQYF. CDR3 DNA sequence: TGCGCCAGCAGCTTACGACAGGGCGCATACGAGCAGTACTTC.